The 26 T cell receptor beta chains reported below all come from one sample, sequenced in a study of immune cell composition in non-small cell lung cancer. Libraries were prepared by immunoSEQ multiplex PCR; TCRdb keeps only in-frame clonotypes and omits some of them. The top ten clones hold approximately 5.3% of a sample with several thousand clones, over 55% of them seen once. Normal lung sampling was at least 3 cm from the tumour, as distant as possible. Sequencing was performed on non-adjacent lung tissue. The receptors were sampled from a human donor with non-small cell lung cancer.

This chain joins TRBV5-8 and TRBJ2-3, with D possibly matching TRBD2 (6 bases). V was cut by 2 bases and J by 2 bases, with 21 bases left in between. The CDR3 extends over 18 amino acids. Germline CDR1 and CDR2: SGHTS and YDEGEE. The CDR3 is CASSFFPPAGTTTDTQYF. Here the CDR3 DNA reads TGTGCCAGCAGCTTCTTCCCCCCCGCGGGGACCACCACAGATACGCAGTATTTT.

This clone was detected once. The gene calls are TRBV28 and TRBJ2-7; D unresolved. V lost 5 bases and J 2 bases, leaving 13 bases between the germline ends. Germline CDR1 MDHEN, CDR2 SYDVKM. The CDR3 is 14 residues long. CDR3 bases: TGTGCCAGCAGTCCTGGCGAGGCGACCTACGAGCAGTACTTC. This codes for CASSPGEATYEQYF.

The V and J genes are TRBV5-5 and TRBJ2-7, with D possibly matching TRBD1 (6 bases). Germline CDR1 reads SGHKS; CDR2 reads YYEKEE (reference sequence). The CDR3 runs to 17 residues. The V end lost 3 bases, the J end lost 6 bases, and 25 bases lay between the germline ends. The CDR3 DNA reads as TGTGCCAGCAGCTGGGGAGTAGGGGACACAAATACCGTCGAGCAGTACTTC. Protein: CASSWGVGDTNTVEQYF.

CDR3 region: CASSQGPSNQPQHF. The CDR3 nucleotides read TGTGCCAGCAGTCAGGGGCCTTCCAATCAGCCCCAGCATTTT. The chain combines TRBV27 with TRBJ1-5; tentatively, D is TRBD1 (6 bases). This CDR3 comprises 14 residues. V was trimmed by 5 bases and J by 3 bases, leaving 11 bases between them. Germline V gives CDR1 MNHEY, CDR2 SMNVEV (reference sequence).

The rearrangement joins TRBV15 to TRBJ2-1; D is perhaps TRBD1 (5 bases). Germline-derived CDR1 and CDR2 are LNHNV and YYDKDF (reference sequence). Trimming shortened V by 0 bases and J by 2 bases, and 11 bases separated the two germline ends. The CDR3 is 16 residues long. CDR3 protein: CATSRERQRTYNEQFF. The DNA for the CDR3 is TGTGCCACCAGCAGAGAGAGACAGCGAACCTACAATGAGCAGTTCTTC.

The genes are TRBV9 and TRBJ1-2; 9 nucleotides match TRBD1. V trimming: 3 bases; J trimming: 7 bases; junction bases outside the gene matches: 10. Germline loops: CDR1 SGDLS, CDR2 YYNGEE. The CDR3 loop spans 15 amino acids. This chain's CDR3 is CASSAPYRGRSGYTF. The CDR3 nucleotides read TGTGCCAGCAGCGCTCCTTACAGGGGGCGCAGTGGCTACACCTTC.

The table lists this clone with a few counts. The rearrangement joins TRBV7-3 to TRBJ1-3, with TRBD1 as a possible D gene (5 bases). The CDR3 length is 14 residues. Germline loops: CDR1 SGHTA, CDR2 FQGTGA. Between the trimmed V and J ends, which lost 2 bases and 3 bases, there was a span of 8 bases. The CDR3 loop is CASSLGTGGNTIYF. As DNA, the CDR3 is TGTGCCAGCAGCTTAGGCACAGGTGGAAACACCATATATTTT.

The chain joins TRBV11-3 to TRBJ1-3, with D possibly TRBD1 on 5 matching bases. The CDR3 extends over 16 amino acids. Per the germline V gene, CDR1 is SGHNT and CDR2 is YENEEA. V was trimmed by 5 bases and J by 0 bases, leaving 14 bases between them. The CDR3: CASSLQAPGSGNTIYF. The CDR3 DNA is TGTGCCAGCAGCCTACAGGCTCCCGGCTCTGGAAACACCATATATTTT.

The chain carries TRBV7-9 and TRBJ2-3; D possibly corresponds to TRBD1 (5 bases). Trimming left V 3 bases short and J 0 bases short, with 13 bases between. The CDR3 is made up of 16 amino acids. The germline gives CDR1 SEHNR, CDR2 FQNEAQ (reference sequence). The CDR3 protein is CASSFGRAGSTDTQYF. The CDR3 DNA reads TGTGCCAGCAGCTTTGGTCGGGCAGGGAGCACAGATACGCAGTATTTT.

This clone has only one observation. The genes are TRBV7-2 and TRBJ1-3; D remains unclear. The V gene's germline CDR1 is SGHTA and CDR2 FQGNSA. The CDR3 is 14 amino acids. The ends were cut back, 1 base at V and 2 bases at J, with 6 bases in the middle. CDR3 residues: CASSLGLTGNTIYF. The CDR3 coding sequence is TGTGCCAGCAGCTTAGGACTTACTGGAAACACCATATATTTT. The full variable domain, completed using reference TRBV7-2 and TRBJ1-3, is GAGVSQSPSNKVTEKGKDVELRCDPISGHTALYWYRQSLGQGLEFLIYFQGNSAPDKSGLPSDRFSAERTGGSVSTLTIQRTQQEDSAVYLCASSLGLTGNTIYFGEGSWLTVV.

The chain links TRBV11-2 to TRBJ2-4, with 10 bases identical to TRBD1. CDR3 length: 14 amino acids. CDR1 SGHAT and CDR2 FQNNGV come from the germline V gene. The junction had 3 bases not matched to a gene; V was cut back by 3 bases and J by 7 bases. CDR3 DNA: TGTGCCAGCAGCTTGACAGGGGGCGAGAACATTCAGTACTTC. It encodes CASSLTGGENIQYF.

The V gene is TRBV7-9, the J gene TRBJ2-7, with TRBD2 matching over 9 bases. The germline V gene encodes CDR1 SEHNR and CDR2 FQNEAQ (reference sequence). V lost 5 bases to trimming and J lost 5 bases; unmatched junction nucleotides: 7. This CDR3 comprises 14 residues. CDR3 loop: CASSLGGGVHEQYF. The CDR3 DNA reads as TGTGCCAGCAGCCTAGGCGGGGGGGTCCACGAGCAGTACTTC. Using reference TRBV7-9 and TRBJ2-7 for the parts outside the CDR3, the full variable domain is DTGVSQNPRHKITKRGQNVTFRCDPISEHNRLYWYRQTLGQGPEFLTYFQNEAQLEKSRLLSDRFSAERPKGSFSTLEIQRTEQGDSAMYLCASSLGGGVHEQYFGPGTRLTVT.

The rearrangement links TRBV6-5 to TRBJ2-7; 7 bases agree with TRBD2. The CDR3 consists of 13 residues. V lost 8 bases and J lost 3; bases outside the gene matches: 7. Germline lookup yields CDR1 MNHEY and CDR2 SVGAGI. CDR3 nucleotide sequence: TGTGCCAGCGGGGGGGTCGGTTACTACGAGCAGTACTTC. Protein product: CASGGVGYYEQYF.

The V and J genes are TRBV10-3 and TRBJ2-5, with TRBD1 identical over 7 bases. In germline, CDR1 is ENHRY, CDR2 SYGVKD. Trimming cost V 1 base and J 2 bases; bases outside gene matches: 10. This CDR3 contains 17 residues. The CDR3: CAISELHSRDSQETQYF. The DNA for the CDR3 is TGTGCCATCAGTGAGTTACACTCACGGGACAGTCAAGAGACCCAGTACTTC.

V usage is TRBV5-1 and J usage is TRBJ1-2; TRBD1 might be the D (6 bases). The CDR3 covers 15 residues. The V gene's germline CDR1 is SGHRS and CDR2 YFSETQ. The V end was cut by 2 bases, the J end by 3 bases, with 14 bases between. The CDR3 DNA reads as TGCGCCAGCAGCTTACAGGGAGATTACGACTATGGCTACACCTTC. This gives the protein CASSLQGDYDYGYTF.

J is TRBJ1-5 and V is TRBV5-6, with TRBD1 matching over 7 bases. CDR1 SGHDT and CDR2 YYEEEE come from the germline V gene. V lost 5 bases and J lost 3; bases outside the gene matches: 2. The CDR3 spans 13 residues. Written as DNA, the CDR3 is TGTGCCAGCAGTACAGGGGTCAATCAGCCCCAGCATTTT. Translation gives CASSTGVNQPQHF. The full variable domain, with the rest looked up from reference TRBV5-6 and TRBJ1-5, is DAGVTQSPTHLIKTRGQQVTLRCSPKSGHDTVSWYQQALGQGPQFIFQYYEEEERQRGNFPDRFSGHQFPNYSSELNVNALLLGDSALYLCASSTGVNQPQHFGDGTRLSIL.

This chain uses TRBV19 with TRBJ2-3; D might be TRBD1 (5 bases). CDR3 length: 16 amino acids. The V gene's germline CDR1 is LNHDA and CDR2 SQIVND (reference sequence). V dropped 6 bases and J dropped 1 base, with 17 bases sitting between them. The CDR3 bases are TGTGCCAGTAGCCGATGGGGCCTGCCGGGCACAGATACGCAGTATTTT. It codes for CASSRWGLPGTDTQYF.

The chain has TRBV6-5 and TRBJ2-5; D is perhaps TRBD2 (6 bases). Germline loops: CDR1 MNHEY, CDR2 SVGAGI. The CDR3 spans 14 residues. The V and J ends lost 5 bases and 4 bases respectively, with 14 bases between them. The CDR3 DNA reads as TGTGCCAGCAGTCGCCTCCAGGGAGGAGAGACCCAGTACTTC. Protein: CASSRLQGGETQYF.

The rearrangement joins TRBV6-4 to TRBJ2-3, with TRBD2 identical over 16 bases. CDR1 is MRHNA, CDR2 SNTAGT, per germline. The CDR3 runs to 18 residues. The trim removed 3 bases at V and 4 bases at J, leaving 7 bases unmatched. The CDR3 DNA sequence: TGTGCCAGCAGTGAACCCGGGACTAGCGGGGGGGAGTCAGATACGCAGTATTTT. This gives the protein CASSEPGTSGGESDTQYF.

This clone was recorded only once. The chain carries TRBV19 and TRBJ1-4; tentatively, D is TRBD1 (6 bases). Between the trimmed V and J ends, which lost 5 bases and 4 bases, there was a span of 14 bases. Germline assignment: CDR1 LNHDA and CDR2 SQIVND (reference sequence). The CDR3 runs to 15 residues. CDR3 sequence (DNA): TGTGCCAGTAGTCAAGGTACAGGGAGTAATGAAAAACTGTTTTTT. Translating gives CASSQGTGSNEKLFF.

The chain uses TRBV19 and TRBJ1-2; a weak D match, TRBD1 (6 bases). Trimming removed 3 bases at V and 6 bases at J, with 20 bases between. The CDR3 length is 16 residues. Looked up from germline, CDR1 is LNHDA and CDR2 is SQIVND (reference sequence). The CDR3 DNA is TGTGCCAGTAGTATCCGTCAGGCGGGGGCAGCGAATGGCTACACCTTC. Its translation: CASSIRQAGAANGYTF.

In this sample, this clone turned up a few times. V gene TRBV11-2 combines with J gene TRBJ1-1, with TRBD1 identical over 7 bases. Germline values: CDR1 SGHAT, CDR2 FQNNGV. This CDR3 is 13 amino acids long. J lost 9 bases, V lost 0 bases, and 4 bases had no gene match. CDR3 nucleotide sequence: TGTGCCAGCAGCTTAGACCCACAGGGGAAAGCTTTCTTT. Translating gives CASSLDPQGKAFF.

CDR3 amino acids: CASSETSGGAQETQYF. The CDR3 DNA sequence: TGCGCCAGCAGCGAGACTAGCGGGGGGGCCCAAGAGACCCAGTACTTC. V and J are TRBV4-1 and TRBJ2-5; 14 nucleotides line up with TRBD2. The germline gives CDR1 MGHRA, CDR2 YSYEKL. J lost 1 base, V lost 5 bases, and 3 bases had no gene match. CDR3 length equals 16 residues.

The V gene is TRBV6-5, the J gene TRBJ2-7; TRBD1 matches 7 bases. The V gene end was trimmed by 4 bases and the J gene end by 3 bases; junction bases not matched to a gene: 6. The CDR3 sequence is 14 residues long. Germline lookup yields CDR1 MNHEY and CDR2 SVGAGI. CDR3 coding DNA: TGTGCCAGCAGTTCCCTACAGGGGATCTACGAGCAGTACTTC. Its protein product is CASSSLQGIYEQYF.

This clone was counted between two and nine times. The chain employs TRBV27 and TRBJ2-3; D gene uncertain. Germline CDR1 is MNHEY and CDR2 is SMNVEV (reference sequence). The ends were cut back, 3 bases at V and 4 bases at J, with 8 bases in the middle. The CDR3 sequence is 13 residues long. The CDR3 loop is CASSFSLSDTQYF. As DNA, the CDR3 is TGTGCCAGCAGTTTTAGTCTTTCAGATACGCAGTATTTT.

The chain is built from TRBV6-4 and TRBJ1-2; D is ambiguous. Per the germline V gene, CDR1 is MRHNA and CDR2 is SNTAGT. The length of the CDR3 is 13 residues. V was clipped by 2 bases and J by 4 bases, with 8 bases between them. Written as DNA, the CDR3 is TGTGCCAGCAGTGACGCGGGCGGCTATGGCTACACCTTC. Its translation is CASSDAGGYGYTF.